These 17 T cell receptor beta chains came from one sample sequenced in a study of PD-1 blockade in classical Hodgkin lymphoma. Libraries were prepared by immunoSEQ multiplex PCR; TCRdb keeps only in-frame clonotypes and omits some of them. The data hold tens of thousands of clones, with over 55% observed a single time. Brentuximab vedotin exposure varied, and every patient relapsed after autologous stem cell transplantation. The source was peripheral blood mononuclear cells (PBMCs), collected at baseline. The receptors were sampled from a human donor with classical Hodgkin lymphoma.

The rearrangement uses TRBV28 and TRBJ1-1; 7 bases align to TRBD1. The J segment lost 0 bases and the V segment lost 5 bases, leaving 9 bases of the junction unmatched. Germline CDR1 reads MDHEN; CDR2 reads SYDVKM. The CDR3 runs to 16 residues. The DNA of the CDR3 is TGTGCCAGCAGTGCCTACACAGGGGATTTGAACACTGAAGCTTTCTTT. Protein product: CASSAYTGDLNTEAFF.

V usage is TRBV15 and J usage is TRBJ1-1, with a possible D match to TRBD1 (5 bases). CDR3 size: 14 residues. Trimming stripped 0 bases from V and 8 bases from J, with 13 bases between. Germline V gene data show CDR1 as LNHNV and CDR2 as YYDKDF (reference sequence). CDR3 DNA sequence: TGTGCCACCAGCAGAGATATGGGGGATTCGGAAGCTTTCTTT. This translates into CATSRDMGDSEAFF.

This chain uses TRBV6-5 with TRBJ2-7; tentatively, D is TRBD2 (5 bases). The CDR3 consists of 13 residues. Per the germline V gene, CDR1 is MNHEY and CDR2 is SVGAGI. V gave up 11 bases and J gave up 2 bases, with 16 bases separating them. The CDR3 region has the DNA TGTGCCCGTTTGTGGGAGATCACCTACGAGCAGTACTTC. Its translation: CARLWEITYEQYF.

This clone was counted at least ten times. The CDR3, as DNA: TGTGCCAGCAGCCAGGAGAACCAGCCCCAGCATTTT. This gives the protein CASSQENQPQHF. The chain has TRBV7-9 and TRBJ1-5, with D unclear. The CDR3 is 12 residues long. V lost 5 bases to trimming and J lost 7 bases, with 9 bases between them. The germline CDR1 and CDR2 sequences are SEHNR and FQNEAQ (reference sequence).

This clone was seen a single time. The rearrangement uses TRBV9 and TRBJ1-2; D is unresolved. CDR3 length: 12 residues. Germline V lookup: CDR1 SGDLS, CDR2 YYNGEE. V was shortened by 6 bases and J by 4 bases, with 10 bases between the two germline ends. CDR3 sequence reads: CASTPLVYGYTF. DNA for the CDR3: TGTGCCAGCACCCCCCTGGTCTATGGCTACACCTTC.

The V and J genes are TRBV9 and TRBJ1-1; D gene unclear. The CDR3 covers 13 residues. Trimming stripped 3 bases from V and 8 bases from J, with 14 bases between. Germline-derived CDR1 and CDR2 are SGDLS and YYNGEE. The CDR3 nucleotides read TGTGCCAGCAGCGACCAGGCCGTGGGGGAAGCTTTCTTT. Translating gives CASSDQAVGEAFF. Together with reference TRBV9 and TRBJ1-1, the CDR3 gives the full variable domain: DSGVTQTPKHLITATGQRVTLRCSPRSGDLSVYWYQQSLDQGLQFLIQYYNGEERAKGNILERFSAQQFPDLHSELNLSSLELGDSALYFCASSDQAVGEAFFGQGTRLTVV.

V gene TRBV9 combines with J gene TRBJ2-7; D remains unclear. CDR1 SGDLS and CDR2 YYNGEE come from the germline V gene. The CDR3 has 14 amino acids. Trimming shortened V by 4 bases and J by 1 base, and 12 bases separated the two germline ends. The CDR3 spells CASSSGSPSYEQYF. For the CDR3, the DNA is TGTGCCAGCAGCTCCGGGTCTCCTTCCTACGAGCAGTACTTC.

In this sample, this clone turned up many times. V usage is TRBV7-7 and J usage is TRBJ1-3; D remains unclear. Germline V gene sequence: CDR1 SSHAT, CDR2 FNYEAQ (reference sequence). This CDR3 has 14 amino acids. Trimming left V 5 bases short and J 1 base short, with 9 bases between. DNA of the CDR3: TGTGCCAGCAGCCCCACGGCTTCTGGAAACACCATATATTTT. It encodes CASSPTASGNTIYF.

This clone was counted between two and nine times. The J gene is TRBJ2-5, the V gene TRBV10-3; maybe TRBD1 (5 bases). V was pared by 2 bases and J by 4 bases, with 11 bases between. This CDR3 is 14 amino acids long. Germline V gene lookup returns CDR1 ENHRY and CDR2 SYGVKD. The CDR3 sequence: CAISEPARGETQYF. The CDR3 bases are TGTGCCATCAGTGAGCCCGCTAGGGGAGAGACCCAGTACTTC.

The J gene is TRBJ1-1, the V gene TRBV18; D may be TRBD1 (5 bases). Germline V CDR1 and CDR2: KGHSH, LQKENI. Trimming pared 0 bases from V and 1 base from J, leaving 12 bases between. The CDR3 spans 16 residues. CDR3 amino acids: CASSPPVGTGNTEAFF. The CDR3 coding sequence is TGTGCCAGCTCACCACCGGTCGGGACGGGGAACACTGAAGCTTTCTTT.

This chain connects TRBV4-1 to TRBJ2-7; TRBD2 aligns across 10 bases. Trimming cost V 0 bases and J 6 bases; bases outside gene matches: 5. This CDR3 contains 15 residues. Germline V CDR1 and CDR2: MGHRA, YSYEKL. The CDR3 sequence: CASSQDGTSAAEQYF. The DNA of the CDR3 is TGCGCCAGCAGCCAAGACGGGACTAGCGCGGCCGAGCAGTACTTC.

This clone has only one observation. The chain has TRBV29-1 and TRBJ1-3, with 8 bases fitting TRBD1. CDR3 length equals 14 residues. The trim removed 6 bases at V and 2 bases at J, leaving 6 bases unmatched. CDR1 is SQVTM and CDR2 is ANQGSEA in the germline V gene. The CDR3 DNA follows: TGCAGCGTCGAGCCGACAGGGGCTGGAAACACCATATATTTT. This gives the protein CSVEPTGAGNTIYF.

V gene TRBV29-1 combines with J gene TRBJ2-5, with D perhaps matching TRBD2 (7 bases). Trimming took 7 bases from V and 0 from J, leaving 9 bases between them. The CDR3 totals 12 residues. Germline CDR1 is SQVTM and CDR2 is ANQGSEA. The CDR3 loop is CSAGGHQETQYF. The CDR3, as DNA: TGCAGCGCGGGGGGCCACCAAGAGACCCAGTACTTC.

This clone is judged medium-sized. V gene TRBV7-9 combines with J gene TRBJ2-3; D is uncertain. Germline assignment: CDR1 SEHNR and CDR2 FQNEAQ (reference sequence). The CDR3 covers 15 residues. V gave up 8 bases and J gave up 0 bases, with 15 bases separating them. This chain's CDR3 is CASDLSADSTDTQYF. CDR3 sequence (DNA): TGTGCCAGCGACTTATCGGCCGATAGCACAGATACGCAGTATTTT.

The table lists this clone with a few counts. V is TRBV9 and J is TRBJ2-7, with 10 bases aligning to TRBD2. Germline lookup yields CDR1 SGDLS and CDR2 YYNGEE. The CDR3 is made up of 14 amino acids. With 1 base clipped from V and 4 bases from J, the junction kept 2 bases outside the gene matches. The CDR3 DNA follows: TGTGCCAGCAGCGTAAGCGGGGGGGAATACGAGCAGTACTTC. Its protein is CASSVSGGEYEQYF.

The chain links TRBV30 to TRBJ2-1, with D perhaps matching TRBD2 (5 bases). V was shortened by 8 bases and J by 11 bases, with 13 bases between the two germline ends. CDR1 and CDR2 from the germline V gene are GTSNPN and SVGIG (reference sequence). This CDR3 is built from 10 residues. The DNA for the CDR3 is TGTGCCGGACCGGGAAATCAGCAGTTCTTC. Amino acids: CAGPGNQQFF.

This clone has more than one count but fewer than ten. The chain couples TRBV9 to TRBJ2-7; 12 positions agree with TRBD2. Trimming at V came to 4 bases and at J to 4 bases, leaving 12 bases not matched to a gene. The germline V gene encodes CDR1 SGDLS and CDR2 YYNGEE. The CDR3 has 17 amino acids. The CDR3 coding sequence is TGTGCCAGCAGCCAGGCTAGCGGGGGGGCCACATCGTACGAGCAGTACTTC. Amino acids: CASSQASGGATSYEQYF. The whole variable domain, remainder taken from reference TRBV9 and TRBJ2-7, is DSGVTQTPKHLITATGQRVTLRCSPRSGDLSVYWYQQSLDQGLQFLIQYYNGEERAKGNILERFSAQQFPDLHSELNLSSLELGDSALYFCASSQASGGATSYEQYFGPGTRLTVT.